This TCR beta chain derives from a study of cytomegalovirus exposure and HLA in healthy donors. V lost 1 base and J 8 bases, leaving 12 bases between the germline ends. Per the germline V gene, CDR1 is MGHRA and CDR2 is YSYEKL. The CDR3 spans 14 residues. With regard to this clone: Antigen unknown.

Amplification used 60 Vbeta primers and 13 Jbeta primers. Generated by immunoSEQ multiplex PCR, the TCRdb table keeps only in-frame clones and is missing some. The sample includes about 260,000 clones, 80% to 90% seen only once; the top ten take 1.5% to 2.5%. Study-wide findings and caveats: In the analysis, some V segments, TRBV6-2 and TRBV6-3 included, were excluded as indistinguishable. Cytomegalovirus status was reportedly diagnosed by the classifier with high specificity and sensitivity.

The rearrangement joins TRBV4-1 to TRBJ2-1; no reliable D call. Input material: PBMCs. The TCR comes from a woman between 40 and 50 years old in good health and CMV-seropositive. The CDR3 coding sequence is TGCGCCAGCAGCCAAGGAGATCGGAGTGATGAGCAGTTCTTC. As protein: CASSQGDRSDEQFF.